These 23 T cell receptor beta chains were all obtained from the same sample, sequenced in a study of T cells in tuberculosis. Libraries were prepared by immunoSEQ multiplex PCR; TCRdb keeps only in-frame clonotypes and omits some of them. Among some 34,000 clones listed, just under 95% were seen once. The material sequenced was PBMCs. All receptors come from a donor aged 10-30 years with latent tuberculosis or without tuberculosis infection. Some clones in this sample may be carry-over from other donors' samples.

This clone was seen a single time. The gene calls are TRBV12-5 and TRBJ1-1; 7 nucleotides align to TRBD1. V trimming: 0 bases; J trimming: 6 bases; junction bases outside the gene matches: 7. Looked up from germline, CDR1 is LGHNT and CDR2 is FRNRAP. The CDR3 consists of 15 residues. This CDR3 reads CASGLVQGKSAEAFF. The CDR3 nucleotides read TGTGCTAGTGGTTTGGTACAGGGGAAGTCTGCTGAAGCTTTCTTT.

V is TRBV5-4 and J is TRBJ2-2; the match to TRBD2 covers 14 bases. V was pared by 4 bases and J by 9 bases, with 5 bases of the junction left unmatched. This CDR3 contains 15 residues. CDR1 and CDR2 from the germline V gene are SGHNT and YYREEE (reference sequence). This CDR3 reads CASSPGTSGGRELFF. CDR3 in DNA: TGTGCCAGCAGCCCGGGGACTAGCGGGGGCCGGGAGCTGTTTTTT. Full variable domain (missing parts from reference TRBV5-4 and TRBJ2-2): ETGVTQSPTHLIKTRGQQVTLRCSSQSGHNTVSWYQQALGQGPQFIFQYYREEENGRGNFPPRFSGLQFPNYSSELNVNALELDDSALYLCASSPGTSGGRELFFGEGSRLTVL.

This clone was seen more than once but under ten times. The V and J genes are TRBV16 and TRBJ2-3; 9 nucleotides align to TRBD1. There are 13 residues in the CDR3. Per germline, CDR1 KGHSY and CDR2 FQNENV. The trim removed 2 bases at V and 11 bases at J, leaving 5 bases unmatched. DNA for the CDR3: TGTGCCAGCAGCCAAACCGGGACAGGGATGCAGTATTTT. Translated: CASSQTGTGMQYF.

The rearrangement links TRBV5-1 to TRBJ1-2, with TRBD1 identical over 9 bases. After removal of 7 bases from V and 6 bases from J, the junction contained 7 bases not matched to a gene. This CDR3 contains 13 residues. Germline lookup yields CDR1 SGHRS and CDR2 YFSETQ. The CDR3 nucleotides are TGCGCCAGCTCGGAACAGGGGGCCGATGGCTACACCTTC. This codes for CASSEQGADGYTF.

V usage is TRBV27 and J usage is TRBJ2-7; 8 positions agree with TRBD1. The germline gives CDR1 MNHEY, CDR2 SMNVEV (reference sequence). V shed 8 bases, J shed 7 bases, and the junction held 7 bases outside the gene matches. The CDR3 extends over 12 amino acids. CDR3 sequence: CASRQGAGEQYF. The CDR3 DNA sequence: TGTGCCAGCCGTCAGGGGGCGGGGGAGCAGTACTTC.

V is TRBV7-8 and J is TRBJ1-5; 11 bases are shared with TRBD1. Trimming took 5 bases from V and 5 from J; bases not matched to a gene: 5. This CDR3 has 15 residues. Germline assignment: CDR1 SGHVS and CDR2 FQNEAQ. Written as DNA, the CDR3 is TGTGCCAGCAGCATTAGGACAGGGGGCGATCAGCCCCAGCATTTT. Translated, it gives CASSIRTGGDQPQHF.

The genes are TRBV30 and TRBJ1-2; 9 bases map to TRBD1. V lost 0 bases, J lost 5 bases, and 7 bases stayed unmatched. This CDR3 has 15 amino acids. The germline CDR1 and CDR2 sequences are GTSNPN and SVGIG (reference sequence). CDR3 bases: TGTGCCTGGAGTGTACTCGGACAGGGGCCATATGGCTACACCTTC. It encodes CAWSVLGQGPYGYTF.

This clone has just one count. This chain uses TRBV27 with TRBJ1-5; 9 nucleotides match TRBD1. Germline CDR1 is MNHEY and CDR2 is SMNVEV (reference sequence). CDR3 length equals 14 residues. After removal of 5 bases from V and 9 bases from J, the junction contained 8 bases not matched to a gene. Here the CDR3 DNA reads TGTGCCAGCAGTCAACAGGGGGCCACAAGGCCCCAGCATTTT. Its protein product is CASSQQGATRPQHF.

The gene calls are TRBV15 and TRBJ1-2; D not resolved. Trimming stripped 5 bases from V and 5 bases from J, with 15 bases between. Germline V gene sequence: CDR1 LNHNV, CDR2 YYDKDF (reference sequence). This CDR3 is built from 14 residues. The CDR3 reads CATSATTGSYGYTF. The DNA of the CDR3 is TGTGCCACCAGCGCTACAACGGGGTCGTATGGCTACACCTTC.

This clone was observed a single time. The chain couples TRBV7-6 to TRBJ2-1; a weak D match, TRBD2 (6 bases). The CDR3 has 14 residues. Germline-derived CDR1 and CDR2 are SGHVS and FNYEAQ. V was cut by 3 bases and J by 1 base, with 7 bases left in between. The chain's CDR3 is CASSLAGSYNEQFF. As DNA, the CDR3 is TGTGCCAGCAGCTTGGCGGGATCCTACAATGAGCAGTTCTTC.

CDR3 region: CASSWDSYYEQYF. CDR3 nucleotide sequence: TGTGCCAGCAGCTGGGACAGTTACTACGAGCAGTACTTC. The chain couples TRBV7-9 to TRBJ2-7; TRBD1 agrees at 7 bases. After removal of 4 bases from V and 3 bases from J, the junction contained 3 bases not matched to a gene. The CDR3 covers 13 residues. Germline CDR1 and CDR2: SEHNR and FQNEAQ (reference sequence).

The chain carries TRBV2 and TRBJ2-2; TRBD1 might be the D (6 bases). The CDR3 sequence is 14 residues long. Germline V lookup: CDR1 SNHLY, CDR2 FYNNEI. Between the trimmed V and J ends, which lost 5 bases and 7 bases, there was a span of 14 bases. CDR3 bases: TGTGCCAGCAGTAGGTCAGGGGTTGGCGGGGAGCTGTTTTTT. It codes for CASSRSGVGGELFF.

The chain uses TRBV5-4 and TRBJ2-1; a weak D match, TRBD1 (6 bases). The germline gives CDR1 SGHNT, CDR2 YYREEE (reference sequence). CDR3 size: 16 residues. V was cut by 0 bases and J by 8 bases, with 18 bases left in between. CDR3 region: CASSLGAGAVYHEQFF. CDR3 in DNA: TGTGCCAGCAGCTTGGGGGCAGGGGCCGTTTATCATGAGCAGTTCTTC.

This chain joins TRBV5-8 and TRBJ1-5, with D unclear. Trimming pared 0 bases from V and 0 bases from J, leaving 19 bases between. The CDR3 length is 19 residues. Germline CDR1 and CDR2: SGHTS and YDEGEE. In DNA, the CDR3 is TGTGCCAGCAGCTTGGAATGGTTCGATACTAATTATAGCAATCAGCCCCAGCATTTT. Its translation is CASSLEWFDTNYSNQPQHF.

This chain links TRBV5-1 with TRBJ2-1; D is possibly TRBD1 (5 bases). The CDR3 totals 15 residues. Looked up from germline, CDR1 is SGHRS and CDR2 is YFSETQ. Trimming took 1 base from V and 2 from J, leaving 10 bases between them. Written as DNA, the CDR3 is TGCGCCAGCAGCTTGACGTCAGGGACCTACAATGAGCAGTTCTTC. Its translation: CASSLTSGTYNEQFF.

The rearrangement joins TRBV2 to TRBJ2-7, with a weak D call TRBD2 (6 bases). V was trimmed by 4 bases and J by 4 bases, leaving 11 bases between them. The CDR3 sequence is 13 residues long. CDR1 is SNHLY and CDR2 is FYNNEI in the germline V gene. The CDR3, as DNA: TGTGCCAGCAGTGGGGGGGTTCGATACGAGCAGTACTTC. Translation: CASSGGVRYEQYF.

CDR3 in DNA: TGTGCCAGCAGCTGGGGACAGTATGGCTACACCTTC. As protein: CASSWGQYGYTF. The V call is TRBV5-8, the J call TRBJ1-2; 7 nucleotides align to TRBD1. Germline V lookup: CDR1 SGHTS, CDR2 YDEGEE. The CDR3 totals 12 residues. J lost 5 bases, V lost 3 bases, and 1 base had no gene match.

The chain is built from TRBV7-9 and TRBJ1-3, with 11 bases fitting TRBD1. CDR3 size: 15 residues. Germline assignment: CDR1 SEHNR and CDR2 FQNEAQ (reference sequence). After removal of 5 bases from V and 4 bases from J, the junction contained 4 bases not matched to a gene. For the CDR3, the DNA is TGTGCCAGCAGCGGACAGGGGGCGGGCGGAAACACCATATATTTT. Residues: CASSGQGAGGNTIYF.

The chain combines TRBV6-6 with TRBJ1-1; no clear D gene. Trimming took 6 bases from V and 1 from J, leaving 9 bases between them. The CDR3 covers 13 residues. In germline, CDR1 is MNHNY, CDR2 SVGAGI (reference sequence). CDR3 region: CASSPTRNTEAFF. CDR3 DNA sequence: TGTGCCAGCAGCCCAACACGGAACACTGAAGCTTTCTTT.

The V gene is TRBV5-1, the J gene TRBJ2-7; TRBD1 matches 9 bases. The CDR3 covers 15 residues. V shed 5 bases and J 5 bases; nucleotides not matched to a gene: 11. Per germline, CDR1 SGHRS and CDR2 YFSETQ. The CDR3 here is CASRASGTGLHEQYF. CDR3 DNA: TGCGCCAGCAGGGCCTCCGGGACAGGGCTCCACGAGCAGTACTTC.

The gene calls are TRBV10-2 and TRBJ2-2, with 12 bases fitting TRBD1. Germline V gene data show CDR1 as WSHSY and CDR2 as SAAADI. This CDR3 is 15 amino acids long. V shed 6 bases, J shed 6 bases, and the junction held 5 bases outside the gene matches. CDR3 DNA: TGCGCCAGCAGATCCGGGACAGGGGGCTCCGGGGAGCTGTTTTTT. Its translation: CASRSGTGGSGELFF.

The chain has TRBV28 and TRBJ2-7, with D possibly TRBD2 on 6 matching bases. Germline V CDR1 and CDR2: MDHEN, SYDVKM. The CDR3 consists of 12 residues. V was clipped by 10 bases and J by 4 bases, with 14 bases between them. The CDR3 DNA sequence: TGTGCCATCGGAGGGGCACTATACGAGCAGTACTTC. Translated, it gives CAIGGALYEQYF.

V usage is TRBV30 and J usage is TRBJ2-1; the match to TRBD2 covers 13 bases. V shed 3 bases, J shed 12 bases, and the junction held 5 bases outside the gene matches. From germline, CDR1 is GTSNPN and CDR2 SVGIG (reference sequence). The CDR3 runs to 13 residues. The CDR3 bases are TGTGCCTGGAGACTAGCGGGGGGGCGCCGGCAGTTCTTC. As protein: CAWRLAGGRRQFF.